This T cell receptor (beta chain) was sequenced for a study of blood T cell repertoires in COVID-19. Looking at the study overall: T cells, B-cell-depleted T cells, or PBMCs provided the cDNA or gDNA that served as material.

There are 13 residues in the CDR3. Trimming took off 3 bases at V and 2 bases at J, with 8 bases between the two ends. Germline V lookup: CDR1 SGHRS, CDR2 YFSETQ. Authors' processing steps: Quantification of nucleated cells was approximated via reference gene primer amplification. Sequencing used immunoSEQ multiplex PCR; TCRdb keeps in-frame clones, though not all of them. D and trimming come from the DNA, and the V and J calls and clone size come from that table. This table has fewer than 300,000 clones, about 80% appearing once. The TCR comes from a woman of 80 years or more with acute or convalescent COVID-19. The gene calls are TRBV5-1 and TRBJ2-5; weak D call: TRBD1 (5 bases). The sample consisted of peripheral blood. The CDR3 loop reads CASSWTTQETQYF. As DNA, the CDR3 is TGCGCCAGCAGCTGGACAACTCAAGAGACCCAGTACTTC.